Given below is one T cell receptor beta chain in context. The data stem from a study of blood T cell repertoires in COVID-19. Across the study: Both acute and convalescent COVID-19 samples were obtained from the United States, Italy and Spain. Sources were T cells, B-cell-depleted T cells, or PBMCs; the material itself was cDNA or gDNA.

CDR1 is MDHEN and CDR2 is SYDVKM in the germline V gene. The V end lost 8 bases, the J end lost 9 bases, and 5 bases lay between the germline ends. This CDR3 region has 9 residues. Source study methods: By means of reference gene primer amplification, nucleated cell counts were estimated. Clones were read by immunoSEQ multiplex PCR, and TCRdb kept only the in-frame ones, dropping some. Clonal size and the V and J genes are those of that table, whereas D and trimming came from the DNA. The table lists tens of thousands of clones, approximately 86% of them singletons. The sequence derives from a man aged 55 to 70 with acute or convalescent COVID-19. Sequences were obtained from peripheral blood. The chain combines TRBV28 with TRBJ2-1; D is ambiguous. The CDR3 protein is CASGFEQFF. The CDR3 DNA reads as TGTGCCAGCGGCTTTGAGCAGTTCTTC. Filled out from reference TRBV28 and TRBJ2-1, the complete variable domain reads DVKVTQSSRYLVKRTGEKVFLECVQDMDHENMFWYRQDPGLGLRLIYFSYDVKMKEKGDIPEGYSVSREKKERFSLILESASTNQTSMYLCASGFEQFFGPGTRLTVL.